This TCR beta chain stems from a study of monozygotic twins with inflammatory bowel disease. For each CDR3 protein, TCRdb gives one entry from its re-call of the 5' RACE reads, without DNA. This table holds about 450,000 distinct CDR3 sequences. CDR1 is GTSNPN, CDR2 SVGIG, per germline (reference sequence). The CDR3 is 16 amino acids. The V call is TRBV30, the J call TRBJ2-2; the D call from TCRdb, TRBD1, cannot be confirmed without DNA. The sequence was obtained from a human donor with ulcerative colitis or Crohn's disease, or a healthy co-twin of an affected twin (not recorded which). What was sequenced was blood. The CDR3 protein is CAWSVWGKGVTGELFF.